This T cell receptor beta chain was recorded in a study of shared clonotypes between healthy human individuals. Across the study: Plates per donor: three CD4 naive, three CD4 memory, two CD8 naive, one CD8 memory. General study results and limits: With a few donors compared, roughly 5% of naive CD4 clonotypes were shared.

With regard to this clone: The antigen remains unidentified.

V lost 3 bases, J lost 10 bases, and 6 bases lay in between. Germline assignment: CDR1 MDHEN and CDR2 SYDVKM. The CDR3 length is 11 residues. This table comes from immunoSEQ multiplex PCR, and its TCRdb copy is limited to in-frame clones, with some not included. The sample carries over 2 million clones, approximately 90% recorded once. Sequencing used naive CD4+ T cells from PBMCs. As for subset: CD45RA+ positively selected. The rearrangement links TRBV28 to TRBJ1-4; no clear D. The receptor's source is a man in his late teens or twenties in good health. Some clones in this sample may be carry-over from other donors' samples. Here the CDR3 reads CASSFGTKLFF. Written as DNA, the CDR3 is TGTGCCAGCAGTTTCGGTACAAAACTGTTTTTT.